The 22 T cell receptor beta chains presented below share a single source sample, sequenced in a study of cytomegalovirus exposure and HLA in healthy donors. Use of 60 Vbeta and 13 Jbeta primers characterized the PCR. Repertoires were generated with immunoSEQ multiplex PCR, while TCRdb's copy carries only in-frame clones and drops some. This sample has 75,000 to 95,000 clones; under 80% occur once, and the top ten carry roughly 6%. Sequenced sample: PBMCs. The source is a young woman in good health and CMV-seronegative.

The chain has TRBV5-1 and TRBJ1-1; D is unclear. Looked up from germline, CDR1 is SGHRS and CDR2 is YFSETQ. Trimming removed 5 bases at V and 0 bases at J, with 5 bases between. The CDR3 spans 12 residues. The DNA for the CDR3 is TGCGCCAGCAGTAGCATGAACACTGAAGCTTTCTTT. Translation: CASSSMNTEAFF.

In this sample, this clone turned up a few times. Here the CDR3 omits its conserved ending phenylalanine or tryptophan, so a read error is the likely source. Because the CDR3's place on the DNA is in doubt, the DNA is left out and the CDR3 is given as listed by TCRdb. This chain uses TRBV2 with TRBJ2-3; TRBD2, as called in the table, went unchecked against the DNA. Germline CDR1 SNHLY, CDR2 FYNNEI. The CDR3 region is 11 residues in length, termini included. The CDR3: CASSYGGAPKV.

The chain links TRBV18 to TRBJ1-2; D not resolved. The CDR3 has 13 residues. Germline V gene data show CDR1 as KGHSH and CDR2 as LQKENI. The V gene lost 0 bases and the J gene lost 4 bases, with 6 bases spanning the gap. The CDR3 nucleotides are TGTGCCAGCTCACCACCGGTCGGCTATGGCTACACCTTC. Protein sequence: CASSPPVGYGYTF.

The chain combines TRBV12-1 with TRBJ1-1. TRBV12-1 is a pseudogene. This CDR3 has 14 residues. CDR3 nucleotide sequence: TGTGCCAGCAGCGGCTCGGGGGGAGAGACTGAAGCTTTCTTT. Translated: CASSGSGGETEAFF.

This rearrangement joins TRBV5-1 to TRBJ1-1, with D perhaps TRBD1 (5 bases). From germline, CDR1 is SGHRS and CDR2 YFSETQ. V lost 7 bases, J lost 5 bases, and 18 bases lay in between. The CDR3 consists of 14 residues. This CDR3 reads CASVPGFKGTEAFF. The CDR3 bases are TGCGCCAGCGTCCCAGGGTTCAAGGGTACTGAAGCTTTCTTT.

In its sample, this clone was seen a few times. The V gene is TRBV12-2, the J gene TRBJ2-7; the D call TRBD1 from the table was never checked on the DNA. TRBV12-2 is a pseudogene segment. CDR3 length: 14 residues. CDR3 DNA: TGTGCAAGTCGCCCCAGGGGGCGAACCTACGAGCAGTACTTC. Its translation is CASRPRGRTYEQYF.

This rearrangement joins TRBV10-3 to TRBJ2-7, with 9 bases that match TRBD1. V gave up 10 bases and J gave up 4 bases; unmatched junction bases: 11. The CDR3 is 14 amino acids. Germline V gene sequence: CDR1 ENHRY, CDR2 SYGVKD. CDR3 amino acids: CATGPPGQGYEQYF. CDR3 coding DNA: TGTGCCACCGGACCTCCGGGACAGGGATACGAGCAGTACTTC.

This chain joins TRBV28 and TRBJ2-1; D uncertain. Trimming took off 6 bases at V and 0 bases at J, with 15 bases between the two ends. CDR3 size: 16 residues. In germline, CDR1 is MDHEN, CDR2 SYDVKM. The CDR3 sequence is CASRPHSESSYNEQFF. CDR3 DNA sequence: TGTGCCAGCAGACCTCACTCTGAGAGCTCCTACAATGAGCAGTTCTTC.

This clone is large (0.1 to 1%). V usage is TRBV2 and J usage is TRBJ2-1; possibly TRBD2 for D (6 bases). With 7 bases removed from V and 8 bases from J, the gap between germline ends came to 15 bases. CDR3 length: 13 amino acids. Germline-derived CDR1 and CDR2 are SNHLY and FYNNEI. CDR3 protein: CASTGTGWDEQFF. The CDR3, as DNA: TGTGCCAGCACCGGGACTGGGTGGGATGAGCAGTTCTTC.

This chain's CDR3 is CASSNPTGLNTGELFF. Here the CDR3 DNA reads TGTGCCAGTAGTAACCCGACAGGGTTAAACACCGGGGAGCTGTTTTTT. This sequence joins TRBV19 and TRBJ2-2; 7 bases are shared with TRBD1. Germline assignment: CDR1 LNHDA and CDR2 SQIVND (reference sequence). This CDR3 comprises 16 residues. V gave up 4 bases and J gave up 2 bases; unmatched junction bases: 7. Complete variable domain (other parts from reference TRBV19 and TRBJ2-2): DGGITQSPKYLFRKEGQNVTLSCEQNLNHDAMYWYRQDPGQGLRLIYYSQIVNDFQKGDIAEGYSVSREKKESFPLTVTSAQKNPTAFYLCASSNPTGLNTGELFFGEGSRLTVL.

The rearrangement joins TRBV7-9 to TRBJ2-6; 7 positions match TRBD1. With 5 bases clipped from V and 11 bases from J, the junction kept 9 bases outside the gene matches. Germline CDR1 and CDR2: SEHNR and FQNEAQ (reference sequence). CDR3 length: 14 residues. Here the CDR3 reads CASSIWTGGDVLTF. The CDR3 DNA follows: TGTGCCAGCAGCATTTGGACAGGAGGCGACGTCCTGACTTTC. Combining the CDR3 with reference TRBV7-9 and TRBJ2-6 gives the whole variable domain DTGVSQNPRHKITKRGQNVTFRCDPISEHNRLYWYRQTLGQGPEFLTYFQNEAQLEKSRLLSDRFSAERPKGSFSTLEIQRTEQGDSAMYLCASSIWTGGDVLTFGAGSRLTVL.

The chain employs TRBV10-3 and TRBJ1-2; 10 bases line up with TRBD1. Germline assignment: CDR1 ENHRY and CDR2 SYGVKD. With V trimmed by 11 bases and J by 8 bases, 5 bases remained unmatched. This CDR3 has 11 amino acids. The CDR3 region has the DNA TGTGCCTTCCGGGACAGGGGCGGCTACACCTTC. This encodes CAFRDRGGYTF.

There are a few counts of this clone. This chain links TRBV4-2 with TRBJ1-5; D is uncertain. The V gene lost 0 bases and the J gene lost 5 bases, with 5 bases spanning the gap. The CDR3 consists of 13 residues. CDR1 LGHNA and CDR2 YNFKEQ come from the germline V gene. The CDR3 DNA reads as TGTGCCAGCAGCCAAGAAGTAGATCAGCCCCAGCATTTT. Translated, it gives CASSQEVDQPQHF.

The chain employs TRBV5-6 and TRBJ2-6; 11 bases agree with TRBD1. The CDR3 spans 17 residues. CDR1 and CDR2 (germline): SGHDT, YYEEEE. After removal of 3 bases from V and 3 bases from J, the junction contained 5 bases not matched to a gene. CDR3: CASSSLDRGHGANVLTF. The DNA for the CDR3 is TGTGCCAGCAGCTCTTTGGACAGGGGGCATGGGGCCAACGTCCTGACTTTC. The full variable domain, with the rest looked up from reference TRBV5-6 and TRBJ2-6, is DAGVTQSPTHLIKTRGQQVTLRCSPKSGHDTVSWYQQALGQGPQFIFQYYEEEERQRGNFPDRFSGHQFPNYSSELNVNALLLGDSALYLCASSSLDRGHGANVLTFGAGSRLTVL.

Here the CDR3 reads CASSARDRGLVGTEAFF. Here the CDR3 DNA reads TGTGCCAGCAGCGCACGGGACAGGGGGCTGGTTGGCACTGAAGCTTTCTTT. This chain links TRBV7-9 with TRBJ1-1; 12 bases fit TRBD1. From germline, CDR1 is SEHNR and CDR2 FQNEAQ (reference sequence). The CDR3 sequence is 17 residues long. After removal of 5 bases from V and 4 bases from J, the junction contained 11 bases not matched to a gene.

This rearrangement joins TRBV30 to TRBJ1-2; 8 bases agree with TRBD1. CDR3 length: 13 residues. Trimming at V came to 3 bases and at J to 8 bases, leaving 8 bases not matched to a gene. CDR1 and CDR2 from the germline V gene are GTSNPN and SVGIG (reference sequence). CDR3 in DNA: TGTGCCTGGAGGTTTCAGGGGGCGGGGGGCTACACCTTC. Its protein product is CAWRFQGAGGYTF.

This rearrangement joins TRBV5-6 to TRBJ1-1; possible D gene TRBD1, 5 bases. V lost 0 bases, J lost 4 bases, and 13 bases lay in between. The CDR3 has 15 residues. CDR1 and CDR2 (germline): SGHDT, YYEEEE. CDR3: CASSLVGQGGTEAFF. In DNA form, the CDR3 reads TGTGCCAGCAGCTTGGTAGGGCAGGGAGGCACTGAAGCTTTCTTT.

J is TRBJ2-1 and V is TRBV15, with 7 bases that match TRBD2. The germline gives CDR1 LNHNV, CDR2 YYDKDF (reference sequence). Trimming removed 0 bases from V and 3 bases from J; junction bases left unmatched: 2. CDR3 length: 15 residues. CDR3 sequence: CATSREASGYNEQFF. The DNA of the CDR3 is TGTGCCACCAGCAGAGAGGCTAGCGGCTACAATGAGCAGTTCTTC.

The chain combines TRBV7-2 with TRBJ1-2; D remains ambiguous. V lost 3 bases, J lost 7 bases, and 9 bases lay in between. Germline CDR1 and CDR2: SGHTA and FQGNSA. The CDR3 runs to 12 residues. The CDR3 sequence is CASSFLPGGYTF. The CDR3 coding sequence is TGTGCCAGCAGCTTCCTCCCGGGTGGCTACACCTTC. The full variable domain, its missing parts supplied by reference TRBV7-2 and TRBJ1-2, is GAGVSQSPSNKVTEKGKDVELRCDPISGHTALYWYRQSLGQGLEFLIYFQGNSAPDKSGLPSDRFSAERTGGSVSTLTIQRTQQEDSAVYLCASSFLPGGYTFGSGTRLTVV.

This clone was found once. The genes are TRBV4-1 and TRBJ1-3; 7 bases fit TRBD1. Germline CDR1 reads MGHRA; CDR2 reads YSYEKL. The CDR3 consists of 16 residues. The J segment lost 0 bases and the V segment lost 5 bases, leaving 7 bases of the junction unmatched. The CDR3 nucleotides are TGCGCCAGCAGCGCTAGGGACAGTCACTCTGGAAACACCATATATTTT. It specifies CASSARDSHSGNTIYF.

This clone was counted a few times. The CDR3 protein is CATSSGDYGYTF. The CDR3, as DNA: TGTGCCACCAGCAGTGGAGACTATGGCTACACCTTC. The rearrangement links TRBV15 to TRBJ1-2; D uncertain. This CDR3 contains 12 residues. Trimming removed 3 bases at V and 3 bases at J, with 5 bases between. CDR1 is LNHNV, CDR2 YYDKDF, per germline (reference sequence).

V is TRBV18 and J is TRBJ2-2, with 9 positions matching TRBD1. V lost 4 bases to trimming and J lost 0 bases; unmatched junction nucleotides: 9. The length of the CDR3 is 18 residues. Germline V gene lookup returns CDR1 KGHSH and CDR2 LQKENI. For the CDR3, the DNA is TGTGCCAGCTCACGGGGACAGGGACTGCGGACGAACACCGGGGAGCTGTTTTTT. Translating it yields CASSRGQGLRTNTGELFF.